This T cell receptor (beta chain) was documented in a study of Ad26.COV2.S vaccination and SARS-CoV-2 variants. At the level of the study: Among those in the COV1001 Ad26.COV2.S trial arm was the donor.

This sample's treatment: roughly 19 received Ad26.COV2.S at low or high dose, single or two shots; 5 received placebo; per-sample allocation not given. The samples were gathered on day 63 after the first injection of vaccine or placebo. Between the trimmed V and J ends, which lost 6 bases and 2 bases, there was a span of 11 bases. This CDR3 is built from 13 residues. The germline V gene has CDR1 SNHLY and CDR2 FYNNEI. Study findings and constraints: From the TCR breadth and depth analyses, total T cell responses may have been underestimated. People who got the vaccine or the placebo had similar non-spike TCR breadth.

Repertoires were generated with immunoSEQ multiplex PCR, while TCRdb's copy carries only in-frame clones and drops some. Of some 450,000 clones in the sample, less than 95% were seen once. Concerning this clone: Its antigen remains unknown.

This TCR derives from a person aged 18-60 years who received the Ad26.COV2.S COVID-19 vaccine or a placebo. Sequences were derived from peripheral blood, sampled in a trial of Ad26.COV2.S vaccine versus placebo. This sequence joins TRBV2 and TRBJ2-7, with D possibly TRBD2 on 6 matching bases. CDR3: CASRRDSAYEQYF. In DNA, the CDR3 is TGTGCCAGCAGACGGGACTCCGCCTACGAGCAGTACTTC.